Listed here are 16 T cell receptor beta chains from one sample, sequenced in a study of PD-1 blockade in classical Hodgkin lymphoma. Patients all relapsed after autologous stem cell transplantation, and there was variation in brentuximab vedotin exposure. Generated by immunoSEQ multiplex PCR, the TCRdb table keeps only in-frame clones and is missing some. The sample lists about 39,000 clones, about 70% occurring once. The input for sequencing was peripheral blood mononuclear cells (PBMCs), taken before the second cycle of nivolumab. These receptors all stem from a human donor with classical Hodgkin lymphoma.

The chain links TRBV28 to TRBJ1-5, with D possibly TRBD1 on 5 matching bases. Trimming took off 4 bases at V and 0 bases at J, with 19 bases between the two ends. This CDR3 has 18 residues. In germline, CDR1 is MDHEN, CDR2 SYDVKM. CDR3 DNA sequence: TGTGCCAGCAGTTCGGGACTCTTGGCTCTCTATAGCAATCAGCCCCAGCATTTT. Protein product: CASSSGLLALYSNQPQHF.

The rearrangement joins TRBV6-1 to TRBJ1-3; 8 nucleotides line up with TRBD1. V trimming: 3 bases; J trimming: 4 bases; junction bases outside the gene matches: 5. The CDR3 sequence is 15 residues long. The germline gives CDR1 MNHNS, CDR2 SASEGT. The CDR3 protein is CASSDGRGPGNTIYF. CDR3 nucleotide sequence: TGTGCCAGCAGTGATGGCAGGGGGCCGGGAAACACCATATATTTT.

This rearrangement joins TRBV19 to TRBJ2-3, with D possibly matching TRBD2 (6 bases). The ends were cut back, 5 bases at V and 0 bases at J, with 18 bases in the middle. CDR1 is LNHDA and CDR2 is SQIVND in the germline V gene (reference sequence). The CDR3 covers 17 residues. DNA for the CDR3: TGTGCCAGTAGTCCCCCGGTTCGGCGGGGCAGCACAGATACGCAGTATTTT. Amino acid sequence: CASSPPVRRGSTDTQYF.

The chain uses TRBV7-2 and TRBJ1-3; D remains ambiguous. This CDR3 is 16 amino acids long. V dropped 5 bases and J dropped 3 bases, with 17 bases sitting between them. Germline CDR1 and CDR2: SGHTA and FQGNSA. For the CDR3, the DNA is TGTGCCAGCAGCCCGGCGGGGTTGAGATTTGGAAACACCATATATTTT. Amino acid sequence: CASSPAGLRFGNTIYF.

As for this clone: Possible read error: a much larger clone is one base away. Other DNA variants within this sample encode the same CDR3. This chain links TRBV5-1 with TRBJ2-1; tentative D call: TRBD1 (6 bases). CDR1 is SGHRS and CDR2 is YFSETQ in the germline V gene. CDR3 length equals 14 residues. The V end lost 2 bases, the J end lost 4 bases, and 10 bases lay between the germline ends. The CDR3 region is CASSLGQPYNEQFF. The CDR3 DNA is TGCGCCAGCAGCTTAGGACAGCCGTACAATGAGCAGTTCTTC.

This rearrangement joins TRBV2 to TRBJ1-2; D is possibly TRBD1 (5 bases). V lost 7 bases, J lost 4 bases, and 16 bases lay in between. Germline CDR1 and CDR2: SNHLY and FYNNEI. This CDR3 comprises 14 residues. CDR3: CASTPEVGGYGYTF. The CDR3 DNA follows: TGTGCCAGCACCCCGGAGGTTGGGGGCTATGGCTACACCTTC.

This clone has just a few counts. The CDR3 sequence is CASTTGLGNEKLFF. CDR3 nucleotide sequence: TGCGCCAGCACCACTGGACTGGGGAATGAAAAACTGTTTTTT. V is TRBV5-1 and J is TRBJ1-4, with D uncertain. CDR3 size: 14 residues. In germline, CDR1 is SGHRS, CDR2 YFSETQ. V was clipped by 6 bases and J by 5 bases, with 14 bases between them.

The rearrangement joins TRBV4-2 to TRBJ2-1; TRBD2 agrees at 14 bases. The CDR3 sequence is 15 residues long. J gave up 6 bases and V 4 bases, and 2 bases lay outside the gene matches. Germline CDR1 reads LGHNA; CDR2 reads YNFKEQ. CDR3 nucleotide sequence: TGTGCCAGCAGCCTAGGACTAGCGGGAGGCAATGAGCAGTTCTTC. Residues: CASSLGLAGGNEQFF.

Here the CDR3 DNA reads TGTGCCAGTTATCCGGGACAGGGAGGTGGCTACACCTTC. Its protein product is CASYPGQGGGYTF. The rearrangement uses TRBV6-6 and TRBJ1-2; TRBD1 matches at 9 bases. This CDR3 has 13 amino acids. Looked up from germline, CDR1 is MNHNY and CDR2 is SVGAGI (reference sequence). V shed 9 bases and J 7 bases; nucleotides not matched to a gene: 9.

As to this clone: One junction end does not reproduce the germline sequence, and a read error may be involved. The V call is TRBV5-1, the J call TRBJ1-1; TRBD1 agrees at 9 bases. The germline CDR1 and CDR2 sequences are SGHRS and YFSETQ. This CDR3 spans 12 amino acids. The CDR3 DNA reads as TGCGCCAGCAGCAAAAACCGGGACAGGGTACCCTTT. This gives the protein CASSKNRDRVPF.

The chain has TRBV7-8 and TRBJ2-7; 11 nucleotides match TRBD2. CDR3 length equals 15 residues. After removal of 0 bases from V and 3 bases from J, the junction contained 1 base not matched to a gene. Germline loops: CDR1 SGHVS, CDR2 FQNEAQ. CDR3 region: CASSLASGRGYEQYF. CDR3 nucleotide sequence: TGTGCCAGCAGCTTAGCTAGCGGGAGGGGCTACGAGCAGTACTTC.

This chain connects TRBV4-1 to TRBJ2-7, with 7 bases that match TRBD2. V lost 1 base and J lost 3; bases outside the gene matches: 9. The CDR3 is 16 residues long. Per the germline V gene, CDR1 is MGHRA and CDR2 is YSYEKL. The CDR3 DNA follows: TGCGCCAGCAGCCAAGTCTGGCGGGAGTTTAACTACGAGCAGTACTTC. This translates into CASSQVWREFNYEQYF.

The chain uses TRBV7-8 and TRBJ2-1; weak D call: TRBD2 (5 bases). The CDR3 loop spans 13 amino acids. CDR1 is SGHVS and CDR2 is FQNEAQ in the germline V gene. Trimming removed 7 bases from V and 5 bases from J, with 12 bases in between. The CDR3: CASNGLADNEQFF. In DNA form, the CDR3 reads TGTGCCAGCAACGGACTGGCAGACAATGAGCAGTTCTTC.

Details on this clone: A far larger clone lies a single base away; this is likely a read error. The identical CDR3 is also encoded by other nucleotide sequences in the sample. The rearrangement links TRBV7-3 to TRBJ1-1, with D possibly matching TRBD1 (6 bases). Germline V gene lookup returns CDR1 SGHTA and CDR2 FQGTGA. The CDR3 extends over 13 amino acids. Trimming removed 5 bases at V and 1 base at J, with 8 bases between. The CDR3 DNA sequence: TGTGCCAGCAGCGCGGACAGGAACACTGAAGCTTTCTTT. This sequence encodes CASSADRNTEAFF.

This clone was seen a few times. J is TRBJ2-2 and V is TRBV19, with TRBD2 matching 9 bases. V trimming: 4 bases; J trimming: 6 bases; junction bases outside the gene matches: 3. Germline CDR1 and CDR2: LNHDA and SQIVND (reference sequence). The CDR3 covers 14 residues. CDR3 region: CASSSGTSSGELFF. The CDR3 DNA is TGTGCCAGTAGTAGTGGGACTAGCTCCGGGGAGCTGTTTTTT.

This chain links TRBV19 with TRBJ1-5; no reliable D call. Trimming removed 3 bases at V and 0 bases at J, with 9 bases between. Germline CDR1 and CDR2: LNHDA and SQIVND (reference sequence). The CDR3 is 15 residues long. The CDR3 coding sequence is TGTGCCAGTAGTATCGACATTAATAGCAATCAGCCCCAGCATTTT. This translates into CASSIDINSNQPQHF.